One T cell receptor beta chain is described in this entry. Data came from immunoSEQ multiplex PCR; TCRdb stores just in-frame clones and leaves some out. The repertoire holds tens of thousands of clones, with 82% as singletons. Germline CDR1 is SGHTA and CDR2 is FQGNSA. Trimming removed 5 bases from V and 4 bases from J, with 9 bases in between. The CDR3 runs to 14 residues. This record belongs to a study of blood T cell repertoires in COVID-19. The rearrangement uses TRBV7-2 and TRBJ1-6; D is unresolved. Specimen: peripheral blood. This receptor was taken from a man aged 45-60 years with active or convalescent COVID-19. The CDR3 bases are TGTGCCAGCAGCCCCAACATGTATAATTCACCCCTCCACTTT. This sequence encodes CASSPNMYNSPLHF.